This paragraph reports one T cell receptor beta chain. This entry is derived from a study of blood T cell repertoires in COVID-19. The overall study: The cDNA or gDNA used as material had been derived from T cells, B-cell-depleted T cells, or PBMCs.

Sequencing was performed with immunoSEQ multiplex PCR; in TCRdb, only in-frame clones are kept and a portion is missing. The table has roughly 120,000 clones, around nine tenths seen once. Germline V gene lookup returns CDR1 LGHDT and CDR2 YNNKEL (reference sequence). CDR3 length: 18 residues. V shed 3 bases and J shed 6 bases, with 25 bases lying between them. This sequence was found in a man in his sixties with COVID-19, enrolled during active disease. The sample comprised peripheral blood. The chain uses TRBV3-1 (or the pseudogene TRBV3-2) and TRBJ2-3; perhaps TRBD1 as D (6 bases). In DNA, the CDR3 is TGTGCCAGCAGCCAGACCTCGGCGTGGGAATGGGACACGGATACGCAGTATTTT. As protein: CASSQTSAWEWDTDTQYF.